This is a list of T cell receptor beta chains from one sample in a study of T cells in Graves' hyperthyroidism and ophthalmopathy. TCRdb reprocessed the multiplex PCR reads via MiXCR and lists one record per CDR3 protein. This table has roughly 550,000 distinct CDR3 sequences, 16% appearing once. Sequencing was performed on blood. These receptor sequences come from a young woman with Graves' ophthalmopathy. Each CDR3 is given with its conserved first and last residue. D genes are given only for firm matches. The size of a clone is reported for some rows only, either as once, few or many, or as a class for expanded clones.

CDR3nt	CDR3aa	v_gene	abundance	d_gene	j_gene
TGTGCCAGCAGCTTTTTTGAAGGGGCCAATGAGCAGTTCTTC	CASSFFEGANEQFF	TRBV7-9	many	.	TRBJ2-1
TGTGCCAGCAGAGCCGGGACAACTCACACAGATACGCAGTATTTT	CASRAGTTHTDTQYF	TRBV6-2/TRBV6-3	many	.	TRBJ2-3
TGTGCCAGCAGCTTAGGGCTCCCGAGCGCCTCCTACGAGCAGTACTTC	CASSLGLPSASYEQYF	TRBV7-2	many	.	TRBJ2-7
TGTGCCAGCAGTTTCGGCAGGGGGCTATATGGCTACACCTTC	CASSFGRGLYGYTF	TRBV12-3/TRBV12-4	many	TRBD1	TRBJ1-2
TGCAGTGCTCAGGGGGCAGGGAGAGGTACCGGGGAGCTGTTTTTT	CSAQGAGRGTGELFF	TRBV20-1	.	TRBD1	TRBJ2-2
TGTGCCAGCAGCCTGGGCCCCAAAGCTTTCTTT	CASSLGPKAFF	TRBV12-3/TRBV12-4	many	.	TRBJ1-1
TGTGCCAGCACTAAAACAGGGGGCGGACAGCCCCAGCATTTT	CASTKTGGGQPQHF	TRBV12-3/TRBV12-4	few	TRBD1	TRBJ1-5
TGTGCCAGCAGCCCCCCTAGCGGACTCTACGAGCAGTACTTC	CASSPPSGLYEQYF	TRBV7-2	.	TRBD2	TRBJ2-7
TGCAGTGCTAGTACTTTAGCGGGAGTAGGGTACAATGAGCAGTTCTTC	CSASTLAGVGYNEQFF	TRBV20-1	many	TRBD2	TRBJ2-1
TGCAGTGCTAGAGCGCTAGCGGGAGGGAGGGTGAATGAGCAGTTCTTC	CSARALAGGRVNEQFF	TRBV20-1	many	TRBD2	TRBJ2-1
TGTGCCAGCAGTTACTCATCCTTGAGGGGGCGCGATCAGCCCCAGCATTTT	CASSYSSLRGRDQPQHF	TRBV6-6	few	TRBD1	TRBJ1-5
TGTGCCAGTAGTAAAGGACTAGTACGCCACGAGCAGTACTTC	CASSKGLVRHEQYF	TRBV19	many	TRBD2	TRBJ2-7
TGTGCCAGCAGCTTAGATCGGAGCCTTAGCTATGGCTACACCTTC	CASSLDRSLSYGYTF	TRBV11-2	many	.	TRBJ1-2
TGTGCCAGCATTTACCGGGAAGGCGGAGATACGCAGTATTTT	CASIYREGGDTQYF	TRBV6-1	many	.	TRBJ2-3
TGCAGTGCTACCCCAAGGATGCCCGCTGAGCAGTTCTTC	CSATPRMPAEQFF	TRBV20-1	many	.	TRBJ2-1
TGTGCCAGCAGCCGCCTAACGGGCGAAGAGACCCAGTACTTC	CASSRLTGEETQYF	TRBV14	.	.	TRBJ2-5
TGTGCCAGCGGAAAGGGACAGGGGGGATTGGGCGAGCAGTACTTC	CASGKGQGGLGEQYF	TRBV6-1	many	TRBD1	TRBJ2-7
TGCAGCGTTACGGGGGTGTTTGCGGGCAATGAGCAGTTCTTC	CSVTGVFAGNEQFF	TRBV29-1	few	.	TRBJ2-1
TGTGCCAGCGGACACACAGATACGCAGTATTTT	CASGHTDTQYF	TRBV6-1	many	.	TRBJ2-3
TGTGCCAGCAGCGCGGGACTAGCAGACCAAGAGACCCAGTACTTC	CASSAGLADQETQYF	TRBV9	.	TRBD2	TRBJ2-5
TGTGCCAGCAGCCTTCGGGGGTATAGCAATCAGCCCCAGCATTTT	CASSLRGYSNQPQHF	TRBV7-2	many	.	TRBJ1-5
TGTGCCAGCAGGAACGTATGGGGGCTTGGCTACACCTTC	CASRNVWGLGYTF	TRBV11-2	.	.	TRBJ1-2
TGTGCCAGCAGCTTAGGCCACCCGAATGAAAAACTGTTTTTT	CASSLGHPNEKLFF	TRBV7-9	.	.	TRBJ1-4
TGCGCCAGCAGCCAAGGGCTAGCGGGTTACAATGAGCAGTTCTTC	CASSQGLAGYNEQFF	TRBV4-3	many	TRBD2	TRBJ2-1
TGTGCCAGCAGCTCTCGACTAGCGGGTACCCCATACGAGCAGTACTTC	CASSSRLAGTPYEQYF	TRBV7-8	many	TRBD2	TRBJ2-7
TGTGCCAGCAGTTACTCGAGGGGTTTCCAAGAGACCCAGTACTTC	CASSYSRGFQETQYF	TRBV6-6	.	.	TRBJ2-5
TGTGCCTGGAGTGTATTGGTCGGGACTGAAGCTTTCTTT	CAWSVLVGTEAFF	TRBV30	many	.	TRBJ1-1
TGTGCCAGCAGCCAAGATTATGGAGGGTCGCTCACAGATACGCAGTATTTT	CASSQDYGGSLTDTQYF	TRBV3-1	.	.	TRBJ2-3
TGCAGTGCCACAGGACAGGAGCCTTGGGGGGAGCAGTTCTTC	CSATGQEPWGEQFF	TRBV20-1	many	TRBD1	TRBJ2-1